Reported below is one T cell receptor (beta chain). This record comes from a study of OX40 agonist ivuxolimab in advanced cancers. The ends were cut back, 7 bases at V and 4 bases at J, with 17 bases in the middle. The germline gives CDR1 SNHLY, CDR2 FYNNEI. The CDR3 runs 14 residues. Method: immunoSEQ multiplex PCR; TCRdb's copy keeps in-frame clones and lacks some. The sample has approximately 23,000 clones, 70% to 90% seen once. V and J are TRBV2 and TRBJ2-7; tentatively, D is TRBD2 (7 bases). Here the sequenced sample was CD4+ or CD8+ T cells sorted from blood, taken in a trial of the OX40 agonist ivuxolimab. The clonotype originates from an adult with an advanced solid tumor such as melanoma, head and neck, liver or kidney cancer. CDR3 coding DNA: TGTGCCAGCAAGGAAAGGGGGGGCCGGTACGAGCAGTACTTC. Its protein product is CASKERGGRYEQYF.